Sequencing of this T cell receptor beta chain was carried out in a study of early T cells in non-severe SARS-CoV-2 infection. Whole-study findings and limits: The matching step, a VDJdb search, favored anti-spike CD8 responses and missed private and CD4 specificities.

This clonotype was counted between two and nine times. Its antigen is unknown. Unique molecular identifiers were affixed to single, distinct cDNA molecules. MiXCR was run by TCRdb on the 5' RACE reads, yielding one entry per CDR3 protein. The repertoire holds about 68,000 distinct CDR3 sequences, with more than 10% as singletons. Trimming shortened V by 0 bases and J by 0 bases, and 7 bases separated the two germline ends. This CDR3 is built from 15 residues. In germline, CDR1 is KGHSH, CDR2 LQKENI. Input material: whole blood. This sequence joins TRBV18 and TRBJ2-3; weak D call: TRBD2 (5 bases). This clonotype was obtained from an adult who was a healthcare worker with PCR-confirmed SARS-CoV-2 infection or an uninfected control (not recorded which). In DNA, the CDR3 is TGTGCCAGCTCACCACCGACGGGGAGCACAGATACGCAGTATTTT. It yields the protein CASSPPTGSTDTQYF.